The present T cell receptor (beta chain) was sequenced within a study of CD8+ T cells in alopecia areata. cDNA reverse transcribed from extracted RNA served as the sequencing template. The repertoire was sequenced with immunoSEQ multiplex PCR; TCRdb's copy has only in-frame clones and lacks some. The table has 200,000 to 250,000 clones, approximately 61% seen once; the top ten hold roughly 0.47%. The study team obtained lesional scalp punch biopsies and peripheral blood from alopecia areata patients. PBMCs yielded sorted CD4+ and CD8+ T cells. This receptor was taken from a human donor with alopecia areata. This specimen was CD4+ T cells sorted from blood, taken at week 0.

CDR3 in DNA: TGCGCCAGCAGTCGTGGGGTTAATGAAAAACTGTTTTTT. It yields the protein CASSRGVNEKLFF. The genes are TRBV5-1 and TRBJ1-4; D unclear. Germline V CDR1 and CDR2: SGHRS, YFSETQ. V was trimmed by 5 bases and J by 4 bases, leaving 9 bases between them. The CDR3 sequence is 13 residues long.